This T cell receptor (beta chain) was sequenced in a study of CD8+ T cells in alopecia areata. Regarding the study as a whole: Scalp samples also yield sequences from resident alphabeta T cells of normal skin. Sharing of TCR sequences between patients (possibly for HLA-related reasons) was less clear than in mice. Elevated clonality characterized lesional scalp relative to normal scalp, particularly in alopecia totalis/universalis.

The length of the CDR3 is 14 residues. V lost 1 base to trimming and J lost 7 bases, with 12 bases between them. Germline lookup yields CDR1 SGHRS and CDR2 YFSETQ. About this clone itself: What it binds is unknown.

Researchers picked out CD4+ and CD8+ T cells from PBMCs by sorting. RNA extraction and reverse transcription yielded cDNA as sequencing template. Sequenced by immunoSEQ multiplex PCR; TCRdb stores in-frame clones only, minus some. The table shows 150,000 to 200,000 clones, with about three fifths occurring only once. The J gene is TRBJ2-1, the V gene TRBV5-1; no definite D call. The sequencing sample was made of CD4+ T cells sorted from blood. The receptor was derived from a human donor in good health. The CDR3 DNA follows: TGCGCCAGCAGCTTGAGCGACCTCGGGAATGAGCAGTTCTTC. Residues: CASSLSDLGNEQFF.